The rows below give T cell receptor beta chains drawn from one sample of a study of molecular identifiers for immune sequencing clone quantification. MiXCR, run by TCRdb on the PCR reads, gives a single entry per CDR3 protein. Seen here are 100,000 or so distinct CDR3 sequences, roughly 23% observed once, and the top ten hold 1% to 1.2%. Source material: naive CD8+ T cells from blood, with Jurkat cell RNA spiked in. Receptor source: a human donor in good health. Some libraries in this study had Jurkat cell RNA spiked in. Both conserved end residues are part of each CDR3. The D gene is left open where the match is weak. Clone size appears in some rows only: once, few, many, or a class for an expanded clone.

j_call | clone_size | d_call | v_call | cdr3_nt | cdr3_aa
TRBJ2-3 | - | TRBD1 | TRBV9 | TGTGCCACCACGACGGGACAGCAGTCCACAGATACGCAGTATTTT | CATTTGQQSTDTQYF
TRBJ1-5 | many | - | TRBV5-6 | TGTGCCAGCCCCATTTTAACAGGGTGCCGTCAGCCCCAGCATTTT | CASPILTGCRQPQHF
TRBJ2-1 | - | - | TRBV29-1 | TGCATAGACCCCTACAATGAGCAGTTCTTC | CIDPYNEQFF
TRBJ2-3 | many | TRBD2 | TRBV6-5 | TGTGCCAGCAGTTACGGTGGCCTAGCGGGCTCAGATACGCAGTATTTT | CASSYGGLAGSDTQYF
TRBJ1-1 | many | - | TRBV6-7 | TGTGCCAGACAGGGTTTGGGGGACACTGAAGCTTTCTTT | CARQGLGDTEAFF
TRBJ2-1 | - | - | TRBV7-9 | TGTGCCAGCAGCTTAGCGGTCAATGAGCAGTTCTTC | CASSLAVNEQFF
TRBJ2-5 | few | TRBD2 | TRBV9 | TGTGCCAGCACTCCGGGGGGGTCCTACGCAGGGGAGCGAGAGACCCAGTACTTC | CASTPGGSYAGERETQYF
TRBJ2-7 | few | - | TRBV27 | TGTGCCAGCAGTCCCCTGACAAGCGAGCAGTACTTC | CASSPLTSEQYF
TRBJ2-7 | many | - | TRBV4-3 | TGCGCCAGCCCCTCCGATGGAGGGCACGAGCAGTACTTC | CASPSDGGHEQYF
TRBJ1-6 | few | - | TRBV7-8 | TGTGCCAGCAGCTCCCAACTCGGGGGGGTAGATTCACCCCTCCACTTT | CASSSQLGGVDSPLHF
TRBJ2-5 | - | - | TRBV5-6 | TGTGCCAGCAGCTTTTGGGAGGGGGACGAGACCCAGTACTTC | CASSFWEGDETQYF
TRBJ2-7 | many | - | TRBV4-3 | TGCGCCAGCAGCCAAGCCAGGGCGAGCGGCTACGAGCAGTACTTC | CASSQARASGYEQYF
TRBJ2-2 | many | - | TRBV6-5 | TGTGCCAGCAGCACGTGGGGCGGGACCGGGGAGCTGTTTTTT | CASSTWGGTGELFF
TRBJ2-1 | few | - | TRBV19 | TGTGCCAGTAGTATAGTAGGGGGACTAACCCTCAATGAGCAGTTCTTC | CASSIVGGLTLNEQFF
TRBJ2-1 | - | - | TRBV12-5 | TGTGCTAGTGGTTTGGCTAGCGCCATACCTTACAATGAGCAGTTCTTC | CASGLASAIPYNEQFF
TRBJ1-5 | many | TRBD1 | TRBV4-3 | TGCGCCAGCAGCCAAGCGGTGACAGGGGGCCTTCAGCCCCAGCATTTT | CASSQAVTGGLQPQHF